Sequencing of this T cell receptor beta chain was carried out in a study of vaccination effects on CD4 cells after COVID-19. As for this clone: Its antigen is not known.

Following 10 days of culture, CD4+ T cells were isolated. Participants were given two doses of BNT162b2 or mRNA-1273 vaccine. A half-medium replacement with IL-2 medium was carried out on days 3 and 7. Profiled with immunoSEQ multiplex PCR; TCRdb holds only in-frame clones, not every one. The profile shows approximately 74,000 clones, around 67% of them singletons. Germline V gene data show CDR1 as SGHRS and CDR2 as YFSETQ. The V and J ends lost 8 bases and 0 bases, in that order; junction bases with no gene match: 9. This CDR3 contains 15 residues. Study-wide findings and caveats: Clonal contraction was marked in infection- and vaccine-induced clones late after vaccination.

The chain has TRBV5-1 and TRBJ2-3, with 7 bases lining up with TRBD1. This TCR was recovered from a human donor who received a COVID-19 vaccine. The sample was CD4+ T cells from PBMCs cultured without peptide, taken after COVID-19 vaccination. CDR3 sequence (DNA): TGCGCCAGTAAAATCCGGGGACAGAGCACAGATACGCAGTATTTT. This sequence encodes CASKIRGQSTDTQYF. The whole variable domain, remainder taken from reference TRBV5-1 and TRBJ2-3, is KAGVTQTPRYLIKTRGQQVTLSCSPISGHRSVSWYQQTPGQGLQFLFEYFSETQRNKGNFPGRFSGRQFSNSRSEMNVSTLELGDSALYLCASKIRGQSTDTQYFGPGTRLTVL.